This T cell receptor (beta chain) was documented in a study of cytomegalovirus exposure and HLA in healthy donors. The wider study: According to later analysis, the same platform produced the approximately 120 validation and about 630 first-cohort repertoires. General study findings and limits: Altogether, some 170 TCR beta chains were recorded as cytomegalovirus-associated. The authors confirmed in vitro that a few CMV-associated chains were specific for CMV antigens.

Using immunoSEQ multiplex PCR, the repertoire was profiled, and TCRdb retains in-frame clones only, with some absent. The sample has roughly 75,000 clones; around four fifths are singletons. Donors were drawn from the roughly 130-subject validation cohort, separate from the roughly 670-subject first cohort. With 6 bases clipped from V and 2 bases from J, the junction kept 9 bases outside the gene matches. The CDR3 spans 15 residues. Looked up from germline, CDR1 is LNHNV and CDR2 is YYDKDF (reference sequence). On this clone itself: Its antigen remains unknown.

The receptor's source is a man younger than 45 in good health and CMV-seronegative. The J gene is TRBJ2-5, the V gene TRBV15; 7 bases agree with TRBD1. Sequenced material: PBMCs. The CDR3 DNA reads as TGTGCCACCAGTGAAAGCCGGGACAGTCAAGAGACCCAGTACTTC. Its protein product is CATSESRDSQETQYF.